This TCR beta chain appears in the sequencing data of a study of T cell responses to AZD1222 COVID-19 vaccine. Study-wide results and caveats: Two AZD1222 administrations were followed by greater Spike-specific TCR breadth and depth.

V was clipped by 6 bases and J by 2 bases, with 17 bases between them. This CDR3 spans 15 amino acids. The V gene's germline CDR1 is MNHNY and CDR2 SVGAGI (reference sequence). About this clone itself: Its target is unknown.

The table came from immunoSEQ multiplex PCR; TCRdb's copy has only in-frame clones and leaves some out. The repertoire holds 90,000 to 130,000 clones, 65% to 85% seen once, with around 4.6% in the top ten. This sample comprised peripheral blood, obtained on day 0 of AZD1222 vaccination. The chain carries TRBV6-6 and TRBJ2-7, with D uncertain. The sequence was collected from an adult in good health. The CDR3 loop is CASSYTFAQTYEQYF. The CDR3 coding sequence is TGTGCCAGCAGCTATACCTTTGCTCAAACCTACGAGCAGTACTTC.